This T cell receptor (beta chain) stems from a study of T cell changes during pregnancy in multiple sclerosis. This clone was counted once. TCRdb's copy holds only in-frame clones and misses some; the assay was immunoSEQ multiplex PCR. Among tens of thousands of clones listed, approximately 95% were seen once. V lost 1 base to trimming and J lost 4 bases; unmatched junction nucleotides: 9. Per germline, CDR1 PRHDT and CDR2 FYEKMQ (reference sequence). The length of the CDR3 is 16 residues. V usage is TRBV13 and J usage is TRBJ1-2; 7 bases match TRBD1. The sequence was obtained from a female donor with multiple sclerosis, enrolled in a pregnancy study. The source was peripheral blood, collected in the first trimester of pregnancy. DNA of the CDR3: TGTGCCAGCAGCTTAGCCACGACAGGGCCAGTCTATGGCTACACCTTC. Protein product: CASSLATTGPVYGYTF. The full variable domain, rest sourced from reference TRBV13 and TRBJ1-2, is AAGVIQSPRHLIKEKRETATLKCYPIPRHDTVYWYQQGPGQDPQFLISFYEKMQSDKGSIPDRFSAQQFSDYHSELNMSSLELGDSALYFCASSLATTGPVYGYTFGSGTRLTVV.